This TCR beta chain was identified during a study of early T cells in non-severe SARS-CoV-2 infection. The ends were cut back, 6 bases at V and 4 bases at J, with 13 bases in the middle. Germline values: CDR1 MNHEY, CDR2 SVGEGT. The length of the CDR3 is 13 residues. In the library, individual cDNA molecules carried attached unique molecular identifiers. TCRdb independently ran MiXCR on the 5' RACE reads; one entry per CDR3 protein. The sample yields more than 40,000 distinct CDR3 sequences, about 5.2% seen once. The source material was whole blood, sampled at baseline. This clonotype originated in an adult who was a healthcare worker with PCR-confirmed SARS-CoV-2 infection or an uninfected control (not recorded which). The chain couples TRBV6-2 or TRBV6-3 to TRBJ2-7, with unresolved D. In DNA form, the CDR3 reads TGTGCCAGCAGGGAACACCCGGCATACGAGCAGTACTTC. This gives the protein CASREHPAYEQYF.